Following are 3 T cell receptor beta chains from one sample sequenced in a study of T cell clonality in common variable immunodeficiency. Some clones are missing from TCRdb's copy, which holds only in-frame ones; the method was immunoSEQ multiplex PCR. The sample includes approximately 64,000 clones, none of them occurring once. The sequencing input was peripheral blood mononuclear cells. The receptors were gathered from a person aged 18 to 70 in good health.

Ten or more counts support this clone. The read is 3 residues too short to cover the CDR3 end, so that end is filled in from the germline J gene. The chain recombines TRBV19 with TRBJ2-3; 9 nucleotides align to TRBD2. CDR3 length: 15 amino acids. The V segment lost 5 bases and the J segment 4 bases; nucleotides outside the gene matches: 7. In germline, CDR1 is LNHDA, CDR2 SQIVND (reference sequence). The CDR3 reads CASSPLAGAADTQYF. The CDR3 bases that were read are TGTGCCAGTAGTCCCTTAGCGGGAGCGGCAGATACG.

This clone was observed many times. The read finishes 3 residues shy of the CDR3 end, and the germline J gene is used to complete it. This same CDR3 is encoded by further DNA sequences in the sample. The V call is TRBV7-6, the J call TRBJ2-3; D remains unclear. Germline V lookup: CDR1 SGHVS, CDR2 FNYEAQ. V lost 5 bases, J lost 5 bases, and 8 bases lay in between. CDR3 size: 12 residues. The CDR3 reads CASSPGGDTQYF. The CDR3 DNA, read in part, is TGTGCCAGCAGCCCCGGTGGAGATACG.

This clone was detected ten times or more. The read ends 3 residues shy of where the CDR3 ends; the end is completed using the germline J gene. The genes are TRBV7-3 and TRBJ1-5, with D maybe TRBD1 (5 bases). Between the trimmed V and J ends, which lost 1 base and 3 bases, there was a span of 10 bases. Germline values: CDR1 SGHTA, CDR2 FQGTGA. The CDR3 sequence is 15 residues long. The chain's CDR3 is CASSLSGGDNQPQHF. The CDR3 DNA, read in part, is TGTGCCAGCAGCTTAAGCGGGGGAGACAATCAGCCC.